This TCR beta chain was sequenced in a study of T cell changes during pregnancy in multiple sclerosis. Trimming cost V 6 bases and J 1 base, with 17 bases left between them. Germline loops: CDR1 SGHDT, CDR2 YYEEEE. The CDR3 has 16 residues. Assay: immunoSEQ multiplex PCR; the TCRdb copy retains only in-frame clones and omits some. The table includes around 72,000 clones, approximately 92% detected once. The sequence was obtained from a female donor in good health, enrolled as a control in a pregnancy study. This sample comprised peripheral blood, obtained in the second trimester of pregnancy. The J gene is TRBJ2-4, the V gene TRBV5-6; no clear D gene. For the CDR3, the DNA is TGTGCCAGCACCCTTAAACCCCCGAGGGCCAAAAACATTCAGTACTTC. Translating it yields CASTLKPPRAKNIQYF. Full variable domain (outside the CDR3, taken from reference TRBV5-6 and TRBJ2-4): DAGVTQSPTHLIKTRGQQVTLRCSPKSGHDTVSWYQQALGQGPQFIFQYYEEEERQRGNFPDRFSGHQFPNYSSELNVNALLLGDSALYLCASTLKPPRAKNIQYFGAGTRLSVL.